This T cell receptor (beta chain) was sequenced in a study of T-cell memory formation after mild COVID-19. Each CDR3 protein is one row after TCRdb ran MiXCR on the 5' RACE reads. The data contain approximately 340,000 distinct CDR3 sequences, roughly 13% of them singletons. The sequence came from a man aged 18-30 years who had mild COVID-19 (a few samples of this study predate the infection). Cell type and time point are not known. Sequenced input: PBMCs or a T cell subset sorted from them (not recorded which).

This CDR3 is CASSFTSSSYEQYF. The CDR3 DNA reads as TGTGCCAGCAGTTTTACTAGCAGCTCCTACGAGCAGTACTTC. V is TRBV12-3 or TRBV12-4 and J is TRBJ2-7; weak D call: TRBD2 (6 bases). Trimming left V 3 bases short and J 0 bases short, with 9 bases between. The CDR3 runs 14 residues.